This T cell receptor (beta chain) was profiled in a study of metastatic and nonmetastatic thyroid tumors. Study at large: Thyroid patients, malignant and benign, had repertoires compared across blood and tumor or nodule tissue. Study-wide points: Reports indicated that malignant thyroid tumors showed significantly higher TCR beta diversity than benign nodules did, in blood and tumor.

The sample holds many counts of this clone. Its matching antigen is unknown. Per the original data handling: CDR3 differences across clinicopathological groups were used to build a distant-metastasis classifier for papillary thyroid cancer. TCRdb reprocessed the PCR reads via MiXCR. TCRdb's processing, not the authors' own work, is the source of the V and J calls. Here the sample spans under 45,000 clones, approximately 17% being singletons. Thyroid surgery was performed in patients who had received no treatment beforehand. The V gene lost 0 bases and the J gene lost 3 bases, with 11 bases spanning the gap. The CDR3 sequence is 15 residues long. Germline-derived CDR1 and CDR2 are LNHNV and YYDKDF (reference sequence).

The TCR comes from a female donor with papillary thyroid cancer or a benign thyroid nodule (not recorded which). Some clones in this sample may be carry-over from other donors' samples. The sample consisted of tumor tissue. The chain couples TRBV15 to TRBJ2-5, with a tentative D call TRBD1 (5 bases). The CDR3 loop is CATSRDVGREETQYF. CDR3 nucleotides: TGTGCCACCAGCAGAGATGTAGGCAGGGAAGAGACCCAGTACTTC.